The rows below give T cell receptor beta chains drawn from one sample of a study of T cell changes during pregnancy in multiple sclerosis. Sequencing used immunoSEQ multiplex PCR; TCRdb keeps in-frame clones, though not all of them. This repertoire shows roughly 53,000 clones, 90% found once; its top ten account for approximately 2.8%. The specimen comprised CD8+ T cells from peripheral blood mononuclear cells, sampled before pregnancy. The receptors stem from a female donor with multiple sclerosis, enrolled in a pregnancy study. The CDR3 runs from the conserved cysteine through the conserved F or W. The order of the fields is clone size, J gene, V gene, D gene, CDR3 DNA, CDR3 protein. The D gene is left open where the match is weak. The size entry is marked missing in some rows and otherwise reads once, few, many or a size class.

clone size: .; J gene: TRBJ2-1; V gene: TRBV27; D gene: .; CDR3 DNA: TGTGCCAGCAGTCTAACAGATTCCTCCTACAATGAGCAGTTCTTC; CDR3 protein: CASSLTDSSYNEQFF
clone size: .; J gene: TRBJ2-5; V gene: TRBV6-1; D gene: .; CDR3 DNA: TGTGCCAGCAGGGCTCGGGGGCAAGAGACCCAGTACTTC; CDR3 protein: CASRARGQETQYF
clone size: .; J gene: TRBJ2-7; V gene: TRBV27; D gene: TRBD1; CDR3 DNA: TGTGCCAGCAGTAGGGGACAGGGAAACTACGAGCAGTACTTC; CDR3 protein: CASSRGQGNYEQYF
clone size: .; J gene: TRBJ1-2; V gene: TRBV9; D gene: TRBD1; CDR3 DNA: TGTGCCAGCAGTTTGGGACAGAACTATGGCTACACCTTC; CDR3 protein: CASSLGQNYGYTF
clone size: .; J gene: TRBJ2-1; V gene: TRBV5-4; D gene: .; CDR3 DNA: TGTGCCGGTACTGGCGGGGACGAAGTGCAGTTCTTC; CDR3 protein: CAGTGGDEVQFF
clone size: .; J gene: TRBJ2-3; V gene: TRBV6-4; D gene: TRBD2; CDR3 DNA: TGTGCCAGCAGTGACTCGTCTAGCGGGGGGTCCCCGCAGTATTTT; CDR3 protein: CASSDSSSGGSPQYF
clone size: once; J gene: TRBJ1-5; V gene: TRBV6-1; D gene: TRBD1; CDR3 DNA: TGTGCCAGCAAGGCTACAGGGGGACAGCCCCAGCATTTT; CDR3 protein: CASKATGGQPQHF
clone size: .; J gene: TRBJ2-5; V gene: TRBV9; D gene: TRBD2; CDR3 DNA: TGTGCCAGCAGCGGCGGTGGGGGGGGAGAGACCCAGTACTTC; CDR3 protein: CASSGGGGGETQYF
clone size: few; J gene: TRBJ1-3; V gene: TRBV6-5; D gene: .; CDR3 DNA: TGTGCCAGCATTCCCCGAGGGAGAGGAAACACCATATATTTT; CDR3 protein: CASIPRGRGNTIYF
clone size: .; J gene: TRBJ2-2; V gene: TRBV9; D gene: TRBD1; CDR3 DNA: TGTGCCAGCAGCTCCCAGACAGGGGGGACGACCGGGGAGCTGTTTTTT; CDR3 protein: CASSSQTGGTTGELFF
clone size: .; J gene: TRBJ1-2; V gene: TRBV5-6; D gene: .; CDR3 DNA: TGTGCCAGCAGCTTGGGTTTGGGGACACCGACAGCTCTCGGCTATGGCTACACCTTC; CDR3 protein: CASSLGLGTPTALGYGYTF
clone size: .; J gene: TRBJ1-4; V gene: TRBV6-6; D gene: .; CDR3 DNA: TGTGCCAGCAGTTACGGCGAAAAACTGTTTTTT; CDR3 protein: CASSYGEKLFF
clone size: .; J gene: TRBJ1-1; V gene: TRBV7-3; D gene: .; CDR3 DNA: TGTGCCAGCAGCGATTGGGACACTATGAACACTGAAGCTTTCTTT; CDR3 protein: CASSDWDTMNTEAFF
clone size: .; J gene: TRBJ2-5; V gene: TRBV6-5; D gene: TRBD2; CDR3 DNA: TGTGCCAGCAGTTACGGAGCGGGGGGGATCCAAGAGACCCAGTACTTC; CDR3 protein: CASSYGAGGIQETQYF
clone size: .; J gene: TRBJ1-2; V gene: TRBV19; D gene: .; CDR3 DNA: TGTGCCAGTCAGATAGGGGACTGGAAGGATGGCTACACCTTC; CDR3 protein: CASQIGDWKDGYTF
clone size: .; J gene: TRBJ2-7; V gene: TRBV27; D gene: TRBD1; CDR3 DNA: TGTGCCAGCAGTTTTGGGACAGGGCCATACGAGCAGTACTTC; CDR3 protein: CASSFGTGPYEQYF
clone size: .; J gene: TRBJ2-3; V gene: TRBV25-1; D gene: TRBD2; CDR3 DNA: TGTGCCAGCAGTGAATATTTCCTAGCGGGGGGGAGGGATACGCAGTATTTT; CDR3 protein: CASSEYFLAGGRDTQYF
clone size: .; J gene: TRBJ1-2; V gene: TRBV6-6; D gene: .; CDR3 DNA: TGTGCCAGCAGTTACTCGGAAGGGGGCTATGGCTACACCTTC; CDR3 protein: CASSYSEGGYGYTF
clone size: .; J gene: TRBJ1-3; V gene: TRBV4-1; D gene: .; CDR3 DNA: TGCGCCAGCAGCCAAGTGGGGGCTACTGGAAACACCATATATTTT; CDR3 protein: CASSQVGATGNTIYF
clone size: .; J gene: TRBJ2-1; V gene: TRBV9; D gene: .; CDR3 DNA: TGTGCCAGCAGCCCGACCGGTTCATTAACGGGGGAGCAGTTCTTC; CDR3 protein: CASSPTGSLTGEQFF
clone size: .; J gene: TRBJ1-5; V gene: TRBV27; D gene: TRBD1; CDR3 DNA: TGTGCCAGCGCTTGGTACAGGGGGGAGCCCCAGCATTTT; CDR3 protein: CASAWYRGEPQHF
clone size: .; J gene: TRBJ2-3; V gene: TRBV7-9; D gene: .; CDR3 DNA: TGTGCCAGCACCTTGGGGGCGGATACGCAGTATTTT; CDR3 protein: CASTLGADTQYF
clone size: .; J gene: TRBJ2-1; V gene: TRBV5-1; D gene: TRBD2; CDR3 DNA: TGCGCCAGCAGCTTCCTCACGCCCCGGACTAGCGGGGGGGACGGGGATGAGCAGTTCTTC; CDR3 protein: CASSFLTPRTSGGDGDEQFF
clone size: .; J gene: TRBJ2-1; V gene: TRBV5-4; D gene: TRBD2; CDR3 DNA: TGTGCCAGCAGCATTCCTAGCGGGGAGCAGTTCTTC; CDR3 protein: CASSIPSGEQFF
clone size: few; J gene: TRBJ1-5; V gene: TRBV5-6; D gene: .; CDR3 DNA: TGTGCCAGCAGCTGGGGGGGAAATCAGCCCCAGCATTTT; CDR3 protein: CASSWGGNQPQHF
clone size: .; J gene: TRBJ1-1; V gene: TRBV9; D gene: .; CDR3 DNA: TGTGCCAGCAGCGTAGTACCCCCCCACAGGAACACTGAAGCTTTCTTT; CDR3 protein: CASSVVPPHRNTEAFF
clone size: .; J gene: TRBJ2-7; V gene: TRBV4-3; D gene: .; CDR3 DNA: TGCGCCAGCAGCCACCGAACTACTACCTACGAGCAGTACTTC; CDR3 protein: CASSHRTTTYEQYF
clone size: .; J gene: TRBJ2-7; V gene: TRBV9; D gene: TRBD2; CDR3 DNA: TGTGCCAGCAGCGTAGGTACTAGCGGGGACGAGCAGTACTTC; CDR3 protein: CASSVGTSGDEQYF
clone size: .; J gene: TRBJ2-3; V gene: TRBV7-2; D gene: TRBD2; CDR3 DNA: TGTGCCAGCAGGCGACTAGCGGGGGGGACAGATACGCAGTATTTT; CDR3 protein: CASRRLAGGTDTQYF
clone size: once; J gene: TRBJ2-3; V gene: TRBV7-3; D gene: .; CDR3 DNA: TGTGCCAGCAGCTCCCCCATGGACAGTAGCGATACGCAGTATTTT; CDR3 protein: CASSSPMDSSDTQYF
clone size: .; J gene: TRBJ2-1; V gene: TRBV6-1; D gene: .; CDR3 DNA: TGTGCCAGCAGCCCAGGTTCGGTCTACAATGAGCAGTTCTTC; CDR3 protein: CASSPGSVYNEQFF
clone size: .; J gene: TRBJ2-3; V gene: TRBV9; D gene: TRBD2; CDR3 DNA: TGTGCCAGCAGCGTAGTAGAGCGGGGGGCCACAGATACGCAGTATTTT; CDR3 protein: CASSVVERGATDTQYF
clone size: few; J gene: TRBJ1-5; V gene: TRBV7-9; D gene: .; CDR3 DNA: TGTGCCAGCAGCACGGACAGCTTCAATCAGCCCCAGCATTTT; CDR3 protein: CASSTDSFNQPQHF
clone size: .; J gene: TRBJ2-5; V gene: TRBV7-9; D gene: TRBD1; CDR3 DNA: TGTGCCAGCAGCCCCAGGACAGGGACGATAGAGACCCAGTACTTC; CDR3 protein: CASSPRTGTIETQYF
clone size: .; J gene: TRBJ1-5; V gene: TRBV6-6; D gene: .; CDR3 DNA: TGTGCCAGCAGTTACCCGCCGGGGGTGGGTCAGCCCCAGCATTTT; CDR3 protein: CASSYPPGVGQPQHF
clone size: .; J gene: TRBJ1-2; V gene: TRBV7-9; D gene: .; CDR3 DNA: TGTGCCAGCAGCCTCCACGCGGACAGCCCGTACTATGGCTACACCTTC; CDR3 protein: CASSLHADSPYYGYTF
clone size: .; J gene: TRBJ1-5; V gene: TRBV9; D gene: .; CDR3 DNA: TGTGCCAGCAGCGTAGCGGGAGGAAATCAGCCCCAGCATTTT; CDR3 protein: CASSVAGGNQPQHF
clone size: .; J gene: TRBJ2-7; V gene: TRBV5-1; D gene: .; CDR3 DNA: TGCGCCAGCAGCTACGACAACGAGCAGTACTTC; CDR3 protein: CASSYDNEQYF
clone size: .; J gene: TRBJ1-6; V gene: TRBV2; D gene: TRBD1; CDR3 DNA: TGTGCCAGCAGTTGGGAACCGGGACAGGGGAATTCACCCCTCCACTTT; CDR3 protein: CASSWEPGQGNSPLHF
clone size: .; J gene: TRBJ1-5; V gene: TRBV2; D gene: .; CDR3 DNA: TGTGCCAGCAGTGAAGCGCTTCAAAGTCTGAGGGCCAATCAGCCCCAGCATTTT; CDR3 protein: CASSEALQSLRANQPQHF
clone size: .; J gene: TRBJ1-3; V gene: TRBV10-3; D gene: .; CDR3 DNA: TGTGCCATCAGTGAGCGGTTAGGCGGGTTCTCTGGAAACACCATATATTTT; CDR3 protein: CAISERLGGFSGNTIYF
clone size: .; J gene: TRBJ1-4; V gene: TRBV7-9; D gene: .; CDR3 DNA: TGTGCCAGCAGTCCACAGGGATTCGAAAAACTGTTTTTT; CDR3 protein: CASSPQGFEKLFF
clone size: .; J gene: TRBJ2-7; V gene: TRBV7-9; D gene: TRBD2; CDR3 DNA: TGTGCCAGCAGCCCTAGGGAGGGGTCGGACGAGCAGTACTTC; CDR3 protein: CASSPREGSDEQYF
clone size: .; J gene: TRBJ1-2; V gene: TRBV6-5; D gene: .; CDR3 DNA: TGTGCCAGCAGTTACTCGATTAGCCTAAACTATGGCTACACCTTC; CDR3 protein: CASSYSISLNYGYTF
clone size: .; J gene: TRBJ2-3; V gene: TRBV9; D gene: .; CDR3 DNA: TGTGCCAGCAGCGTACCGAAGGAGGTACCCCCAGGGACTAGCACAGATACGCAGTATTTT; CDR3 protein: CASSVPKEVPPGTSTDTQYF
clone size: .; J gene: TRBJ1-5; V gene: TRBV6-5; D gene: TRBD1; CDR3 DNA: TGTGCCAGCAGATCGGACAGGGGCGGACCCCAGCATTTT; CDR3 protein: CASRSDRGGPQHF
clone size: once; J gene: TRBJ1-5; V gene: TRBV7-9; D gene: .; CDR3 DNA: TGTGCCAGCAGCTTAGCTTCAAATCAGCCCCAGCATTTT; CDR3 protein: CASSLASNQPQHF
clone size: .; J gene: TRBJ2-1; V gene: TRBV4-1; D gene: .; CDR3 DNA: TGCGCCAGCAGAAATGGCAGGGGCAATGAGCAGTTCTTC; CDR3 protein: CASRNGRGNEQFF
clone size: .; J gene: TRBJ2-3; V gene: TRBV9; D gene: .; CDR3 DNA: TGTGCCAGCAGCGTAGTCGAGGCTAGCACAGATACGCAGTATTTT; CDR3 protein: CASSVVEASTDTQYF
clone size: .; J gene: TRBJ1-2; V gene: TRBV4-2; D gene: .; CDR3 DNA: TGTGCCAGCAGGGGGGTGGGGGCGGGAGGGGTGGACTATGGCTACACCTTC; CDR3 protein: CASRGVGAGGVDYGYTF
clone size: .; J gene: TRBJ2-3; V gene: TRBV9; D gene: .; CDR3 DNA: TGTGCCAGCAGCCCCCATTCCGGGAGTATCACAGATACGCAGTATTTT; CDR3 protein: CASSPHSGSITDTQYF
clone size: .; J gene: TRBJ2-7; V gene: TRBV19; D gene: TRBD2; CDR3 DNA: TGTGCCAGTAGTTGGGTAGCGGGGGACAACGAGCAGTACTTC; CDR3 protein: CASSWVAGDNEQYF